This TCR beta chain came from a study of blood T cell repertoires in COVID-19. Data came from immunoSEQ multiplex PCR; TCRdb stores just in-frame clones and leaves some out. The sample comprises over 85,000 clones, 85% of which are singletons, and 38% rests with the top ten. CDR1 is MDHEN and CDR2 is SYDVKM in the germline V gene. Between the trimmed V and J ends, which lost 3 bases and 1 base, there was a span of 9 bases. There are 15 residues in the CDR3. This receptor was taken from a man older than 75 with acute or convalescent COVID-19. V gene TRBV28 combines with J gene TRBJ2-2, with a tentative D call TRBD1 (6 bases). The specimen was peripheral blood. DNA for the CDR3: TGTGCCAGCAGTTTCACAGGGTGGAACACCGGGGAGCTGTTTTTT. Protein sequence: CASSFTGWNTGELFF.